What follows describes a single T cell receptor beta chain. Its antigen is undetermined. Mismatch with germline at one junction end may stem from a read error. The data were taken from a study of identical twins. Study-level findings and limits: Interpretation of the results relied on cross-sectional statistical analysis and not on following the same donors. There were fewer insertions in abundant cord blood beta clonotypes, but memory repertoires showed no such pattern.

Germline V gene data show CDR1 as DFQATT and CDR2 as SNEGSKA (reference sequence). The CDR3 has 14 residues. Addition of a universal primer site occurred through template switching, and cDNA carried unique molecular identifiers. TCRdb re-analysed the 5' RACE reads in MiXCR, keeping a single row per CDR3 protein. The sample has approximately 600,000 distinct CDR3 sequences; just under 10% are singletons. The same specimen was also included in a second study, on yellow fever vaccine responses in identical twins.

The sequence came from a woman aged 18-29 years in good health. The chain recombines TRBV20-1 with TRBJ1-1, with 7 bases lining up with TRBD1. Sequenced material: PBMCs. The CDR3 DNA reads as TGCAGTGCTCGAGATGGACAGGTAACCACTGAAGCTTTCTTT. It codes for CSARDGQVTTEAFF.